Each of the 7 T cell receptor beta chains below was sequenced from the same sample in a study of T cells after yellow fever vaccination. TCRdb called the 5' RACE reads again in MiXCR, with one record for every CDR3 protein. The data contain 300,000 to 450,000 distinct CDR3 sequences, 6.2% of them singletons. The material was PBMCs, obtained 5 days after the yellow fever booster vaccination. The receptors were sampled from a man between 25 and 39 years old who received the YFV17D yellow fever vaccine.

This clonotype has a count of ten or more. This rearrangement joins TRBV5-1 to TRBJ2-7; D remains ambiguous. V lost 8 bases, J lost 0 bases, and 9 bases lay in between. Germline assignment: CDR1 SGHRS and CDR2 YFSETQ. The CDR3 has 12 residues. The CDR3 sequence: CASGSGSYEQYF. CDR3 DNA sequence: TGCGCCAGTGGTTCGGGCTCCTACGAGCAGTACTTC.

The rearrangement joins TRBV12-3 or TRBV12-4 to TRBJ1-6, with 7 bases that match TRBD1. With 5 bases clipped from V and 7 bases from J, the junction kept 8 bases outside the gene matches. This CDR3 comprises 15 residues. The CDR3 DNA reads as TGTGCCAGCAGTCCCGGCCGGACAGGAAATTCACCCCTCCACTTT. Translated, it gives CASSPGRTGNSPLHF.

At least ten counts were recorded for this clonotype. DNA of the CDR3: TGTGCCAGCAGCCTACGGGGGGGTTACGAGCAGTACTTC. It specifies CASSLRGGYEQYF. The chain links TRBV7-2 to TRBJ2-7; 8 bases map to TRBD2. The length of the CDR3 is 13 residues. Germline V gives CDR1 SGHTA, CDR2 FQGNSA. V shed 5 bases, J shed 4 bases, and the junction held 4 bases outside the gene matches.

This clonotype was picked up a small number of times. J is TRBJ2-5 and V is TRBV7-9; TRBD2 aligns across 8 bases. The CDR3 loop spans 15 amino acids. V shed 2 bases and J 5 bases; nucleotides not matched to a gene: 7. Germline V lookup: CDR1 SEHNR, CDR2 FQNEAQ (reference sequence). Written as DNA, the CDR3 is TGTGCCAGCAGCTTATCCCTTAGCGGGAAGGAGACCCAGTACTTC. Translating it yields CASSLSLSGKETQYF.

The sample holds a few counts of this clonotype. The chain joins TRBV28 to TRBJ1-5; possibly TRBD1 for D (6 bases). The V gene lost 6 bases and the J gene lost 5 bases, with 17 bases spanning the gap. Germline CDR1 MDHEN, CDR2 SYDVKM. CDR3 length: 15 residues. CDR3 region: CASRMAGGRHQPQHF. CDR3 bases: TGTGCCAGCAGGATGGCCGGGGGCCGGCATCAGCCCCAGCATTTT. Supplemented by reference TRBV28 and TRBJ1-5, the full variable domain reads DVKVTQSSRYLVKRTGEKVFLECVQDMDHENMFWYRQDPGLGLRLIYFSYDVKMKEKGDIPEGYSVSREKKERFSLILESASTNQTSMYLCASRMAGGRHQPQHFGDGTRLSIL.

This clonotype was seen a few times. Here the CDR3 DNA reads TGCAGTGCTAGTTTGGGACACTATGGCTACACCTTC. Its protein is CSASLGHYGYTF. The V and J genes are TRBV20-1 and TRBJ1-2; the D gene is possibly TRBD1 (5 bases). This CDR3 is 12 amino acids long. V gave up 3 bases and J gave up 3 bases, with 8 bases separating them. Germline assignment: CDR1 DFQATT and CDR2 SNEGSKA (reference sequence).

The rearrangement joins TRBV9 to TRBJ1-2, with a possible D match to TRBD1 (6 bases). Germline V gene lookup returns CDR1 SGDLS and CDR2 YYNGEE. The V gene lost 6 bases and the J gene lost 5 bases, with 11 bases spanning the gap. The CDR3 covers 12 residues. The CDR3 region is CASNKGVYGYTF. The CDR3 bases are TGTGCCAGCAATAAGGGGGTATATGGCTACACCTTC.